This is a list of T cell receptor beta chains from one sample in a study of T-cell memory formation after mild COVID-19. TCRdb used MiXCR to reprocess the 5' RACE reads, holding one entry per CDR3 protein. This sample has hundreds of thousands of distinct CDR3 sequences, with 20% to 25% found just once. Sequencing was done on a sample of PBMCs or a T cell subset sorted from them (not recorded which). These receptors were taken from an adult woman who had mild COVID-19 (a few samples of this study predate the infection). Cell type and time point are not known. The CDR3 runs from the conserved cysteine through the conserved F or W. A D gene is named only where the DNA matches it firmly. Expanded clones get a size class; other rows say once, few or many, or leave the size out.

TRBJ2-2 | 15 | TRBV20-1 | . | . | CSARVVRGNTGELFF | TGCAGTGCTAGAGTCGTCAGGGGGAACACCGGGGAGCTGTTTTTT
TRBJ2-7 | 13 | TRBV6-2/TRBV6-3 | TRBD2 | few | CASSSLGLGEQYF | TGTGCCAGCAGTTCCTTGGGACTAGGCGAGCAGTACTTC
TRBJ1-5 | 15 | TRBV12-3/TRBV12-4 | . | few | CASSRSGGSNQPQHF | TGTGCCAGCAGTAGAAGTGGGGGAAGCAATCAGCCCCAGCATTTT
TRBJ2-7 | 13 | TRBV18 | TRBD1 | . | CASSRGTAYEQYF | TGTGCCAGCTCACGAGGGACAGCTTACGAGCAGTACTTC
TRBJ2-4 | 12 | TRBV15 | . | few | CATSRGENIQYF | TGTGCCACCAGCAGAGGGGAAAACATTCAGTACTTC
TRBJ2-1 | 16 | TRBV12-3/TRBV12-4 | . | . | CASSPSDYISYNEQFF | TGTGCCAGCAGTCCAAGTGACTATATCTCCTACAATGAGCAGTTCTTC
TRBJ1-2 | 14 | TRBV7-3 | . | once | CASSPGFGDYGYTF | TGTGCCAGCAGCCCAGGGTTCGGTGACTATGGCTACACCTTC
TRBJ1-2 | 14 | TRBV2 | . | . | CASSEALQGRGYTF | TGTGCCAGCAGTGAAGCGCTTCAGGGACGGGGCTACACCTTC
TRBJ1-2 | 15 | TRBV5-5 | TRBD1 | . | CASSLGLGGGDGYTF | TGTGCCAGCAGCTTGGGGCTAGGGGGCGGCGATGGCTACACCTTC
TRBJ1-1 | 13 | TRBV18 | . | once | CASSAQGSPEAFF | TGTGCCAGCTCAGCTCAGGGGAGTCCTGAAGCTTTCTTT
TRBJ2-1 | 13 | TRBV6-5 | . | few | CASSYQGKNEQFF | TGTGCCAGCAGTTACCAGGGGAAGAATGAGCAGTTCTTC
TRBJ1-1 | 14 | TRBV6-5 | . | few | CASSYSTMNTEAFF | TGTGCCAGCAGTTACTCGACAATGAACACTGAAGCTTTCTTT
TRBJ2-1 | 13 | TRBV5-1 | . | . | CASSNPGGREQFF | TGCGCCAGCAGCAATCCTGGAGGACGTGAGCAGTTCTTC
TRBJ2-3 | 13 | TRBV5-1 | . | . | CASSWTLTDTQYF | TGCGCCAGCAGCTGGACACTCACAGATACGCAGTATTTT
TRBJ1-2 | 13 | TRBV15 | . | . | CATSREVSYGYTF | TGTGCCACCAGCAGAGAAGTCAGTTATGGCTACACCTTC
TRBJ1-1 | 16 | TRBV11-1 | . | . | CASSLVGGTMNTEAFF | TGTGCCAGCAGCTTAGTAGGGGGAACGATGAACACTGAAGCTTTCTTT
TRBJ2-7 | 14 | TRBV14 | . | . | CASSARRGRGEQYF | TGTGCCAGCAGTGCTAGACGGGGTCGGGGTGAGCAGTACTTC
TRBJ2-7 | 15 | TRBV3-1 | TRBD2 | few | CASRDLAGYGNEQYF | TGTGCCAGCAGGGATCTAGCGGGATACGGCAACGAGCAGTACTTC
TRBJ1-1 | 18 | TRBV5-1 | TRBD1 | few | CASSFQDRGRLMNTEAFF | TGCGCCAGCAGCTTTCAAGACAGGGGGCGACTAATGAACACTGAAGCTTTCTTT
TRBJ2-2 | 13 | TRBV18 | . | few | CASSNLPTGELFF | TGTGCCAGCTCAAATCTTCCCACCGGGGAGCTGTTTTTT
TRBJ2-3 | 16 | TRBV7-2 | TRBD2 | many | CASSLGGGRARDTQYF | TGTGCCAGCAGCTTAGGTGGCGGGAGGGCCAGAGATACGCAGTATTTT
TRBJ2-7 | 16 | TRBV10-3 | TRBD1 | . | CAISLARTGGIGEQYF | TGTGCCATCAGTCTCGCGAGGACAGGGGGCATAGGAGAGCAGTACTTC
TRBJ2-3 | 16 | TRBV30 | TRBD2 | few | CAWSVWAGGSTDTQYF | TGTGCCTGGAGTGTGTGGGCGGGGGGCAGCACAGATACGCAGTATTTT
TRBJ2-2 | 17 | TRBV2 | TRBD2 | . | CASSTQLAGEGTGELFF | TGTGCCAGCAGTACGCAACTAGCGGGAGAAGGCACCGGGGAGCTGTTTTTT
TRBJ2-1 | 18 | TRBV18 | TRBD2 | . | CASSPTSARRGSYNEQFF | TGTGCCAGCTCACCAACTAGCGCCAGAAGGGGCTCCTACAATGAGCAGTTCTTC
TRBJ1-5 | 15 | TRBV5-1 | . | few | CASSLTGGWNQPQHF | TGCGCCAGCAGCTTGACGGGGGGCTGGAATCAGCCCCAGCATTTT
TRBJ2-7 | 14 | TRBV20-1 | TRBD2 | . | CSARVGGGIYEQYF | TGCAGTGCTAGAGTTGGCGGGGGGATCTACGAGCAGTACTTC
TRBJ1-2 | 19 | TRBV20-1 | TRBD1 | . | CSARAEPGQGVGVDYGYTF | TGCAGTGCTAGAGCCGAACCGGGACAGGGTGTCGGGGTCGACTATGGCTACACCTTC
TRBJ2-2 | 17 | TRBV5-1 | TRBD1 | few | CASSSGTGGLRTGELFF | TGCGCCAGCAGTTCCGGGACAGGGGGCTTACGGACCGGGGAGCTGTTTTTT
TRBJ2-1 | 13 | TRBV2 | TRBD2 | . | CATGTSGYNEQFF | TGTGCCACCGGGACTAGCGGGTACAATGAGCAGTTCTTC